A single sample is the source of the 25 T cell receptor beta chains below, sequenced in a study of T cell repertoires in cytomegalovirus infection. TCRdb ran MiXCR on the reads and lists one entry per CDR3 protein. The sample lists 250,000 to 300,000 distinct CDR3 sequences, approximately 10% occurring once. Sequenced material: PBMCs. These receptors were obtained from a human donor in good health (CMV status not recorded). Some clones in this sample may be carry-over from other donors' samples.

This clonotype has a count of ten or more. The CDR3 DNA reads as TGTGCCAGCAGGTCAGGGGGGAAAGACTCCTACGAGCAGTACTTC. Its protein product is CASRSGGKDSYEQYF. The gene calls are TRBV28 and TRBJ2-7; TRBD1 might be the D (7 bases). The CDR3 runs to 15 residues. V lost 6 bases and J lost 0, with 15 bases in between. The V gene's germline CDR1 is MDHEN and CDR2 SYDVKM.

This clonotype was seen ten or more times. The J gene is TRBJ1-1, the V gene TRBV7-2; D gene uncertain. Trimming took off 3 bases at V and 1 base at J, with 12 bases between the two ends. This CDR3 is built from 15 residues. CDR1 is SGHTA, CDR2 FQGNSA, per germline. The CDR3 bases are TGTGCCAGCAGCTTTTCTCCAGCGACGAACACTGAAGCTTTCTTT. This translates into CASSFSPATNTEAFF.

This clonotype has a count of ten or more. This chain links TRBV19 with TRBJ2-2; maybe TRBD1 (6 bases). This CDR3 spans 17 amino acids. V was trimmed by 2 bases and J by 5 bases, leaving 18 bases between them. CDR1 and CDR2 (germline): LNHDA, SQIVND (reference sequence). The CDR3, as DNA: TGTGCCAGTAGTATATGGCCCAGGGGTTATGTTACCGGGGAGCTGTTTTTT. As protein: CASSIWPRGYVTGELFF.

This clonotype was counted many times. This chain connects TRBV7-2 to TRBJ1-6, with D perhaps matching TRBD1 (6 bases). The CDR3 is 15 amino acids. V gave up 3 bases and J gave up 11 bases, with 17 bases separating them. Germline V gene lookup returns CDR1 SGHTA and CDR2 FQGNSA. The CDR3 sequence: CASSLGRQVGAPLHF. The CDR3 DNA is TGTGCCAGCAGCTTGGGACGACAGGTGGGAGCACCCCTCCACTTT.

This clonotype showed up just a few times. This rearrangement joins TRBV11-2 to TRBJ2-1; 11 bases map to TRBD2. V gave up 1 base and J gave up 8 bases; unmatched junction bases: 7. The germline CDR1 and CDR2 sequences are SGHAT and FQNNGV. The CDR3 is 16 residues long. The CDR3 coding sequence is TGTGCCAGCAGCTTAGGGGCTAGCGGGAGGATAGATGAGCAGTTCTTC. Amino acids: CASSLGASGRIDEQFF.

This clonotype was observed a handful of times. V and J are TRBV18 and TRBJ1-6, with a possible D match to TRBD1 (5 bases). This CDR3 is 14 amino acids long. V was cut by 5 bases and J by 3 bases, with 8 bases left in between. Per the germline V gene, CDR1 is KGHSH and CDR2 is LQKENI. DNA of the CDR3: TGTGCCAGCTCATCGACAGACTATAATTCACCCCTCCACTTT. Encoded protein: CASSSTDYNSPLHF.

This clonotype was seen repeatedly, ten times or more. V gene TRBV20-1 combines with J gene TRBJ2-7; 13 nucleotides align to TRBD2. V was pared by 5 bases and J by 6 bases, with 13 bases of the junction left unmatched. The CDR3 contains 16 residues. Germline V lookup: CDR1 DFQATT, CDR2 SNEGSKA (reference sequence). This CDR3 reads CSAGYFTSGRALEQYF. In DNA, the CDR3 is TGCAGTGCTGGCTACTTTACTAGCGGGAGGGCCCTCGAGCAGTACTTC.

As concerns this clonotype: With a much larger clone just one base away, this may be a read error. This chain connects TRBV6-6 to TRBJ1-5; D is unclear. Germline values: CDR1 MNHNY, CDR2 SVGAGI (reference sequence). This CDR3 has 16 amino acids. The DNA of the CDR3 is TGTGCCGGCAGTTACTCGGAAGTGAGGGGCAATCAGCCCCAGCATTTT. Its translation: CAGSYSEVRGNQPQHF.

In this sample, this clonotype turned up many times. The V call is TRBV2, the J call TRBJ1-3; no firm D call. The CDR3 is 18 residues long. Germline lookup yields CDR1 SNHLY and CDR2 FYNNEI. Trimming cost V 2 bases and J 0 bases, with 17 bases left between them. The CDR3 sequence: CASSEMGLAGPSGNTIYF. CDR3 nucleotide sequence: TGTGCCAGCAGTGAAATGGGTCTGGCCGGCCCCTCTGGAAACACCATATATTTT.

In this sample, this clonotype turned up many times. The chain couples TRBV14 to TRBJ1-2; TRBD1 is a possible D gene (6 bases). The CDR3 totals 15 residues. The V gene lost 2 bases and the J gene lost 2 bases, with 12 bases spanning the gap. The germline CDR1 and CDR2 sequences are SGHDN and FVKESK. CDR3 protein: CASSQKTGENYGYTF. CDR3 nucleotides: TGTGCCAGCAGCCAAAAGACAGGAGAAAACTATGGCTACACCTTC.

This rearrangement joins TRBV12-3 or TRBV12-4 to TRBJ1-5; D is perhaps TRBD1 (6 bases). Trimming shortened V by 0 bases and J by 4 bases, and 16 bases separated the two germline ends. This CDR3 region has 17 residues. The CDR3 sequence: CASSLAGARGVNQPQHF. The CDR3 DNA sequence: TGTGCCAGCAGTTTAGCGGGCGCCAGGGGCGTAAATCAGCCCCAGCATTTT.

This clonotype was detected ten times or more. The chain recombines TRBV7-9 with TRBJ2-5; D is unclear. The CDR3 totals 15 residues. The V end was cut by 5 bases, the J end by 4 bases, with 17 bases between. The germline CDR1 and CDR2 sequences are SEHNR and FQNEAQ (reference sequence). CDR3 bases: TGTGCCAGCAGCACCAATGGCCTTCCTAGAGAGACCCAGTACTTC. This sequence encodes CASSTNGLPRETQYF.

This clonotype was picked up many times. V gene TRBV7-9 combines with J gene TRBJ2-7, with D perhaps TRBD2 (6 bases). Trimming took 1 base from V and 2 from J, leaving 18 bases between them. The CDR3 runs 17 residues. The germline V gene has CDR1 SEHNR and CDR2 FQNEAQ (reference sequence). CDR3 bases: TGTGCCAGCAGCTTAGGAATCTCCGGGACTCTAACCTACGAGCAGTACTTC. Translated, it gives CASSLGISGTLTYEQYF.

At least ten counts were recorded for this clonotype. The chain employs TRBV28 and TRBJ2-5, with TRBD2 matching 8 bases. The trim removed 6 bases at V and 4 bases at J, leaving 10 bases unmatched. This CDR3 comprises 15 residues. The germline CDR1 and CDR2 sequences are MDHEN and SYDVKM. In DNA, the CDR3 is TGTGCCAGCAGCCAATACCGGGGGGGGCGAGAGACCCAGTACTTC. The encoded protein is CASSQYRGGRETQYF.

The chain uses TRBV7-6 and TRBJ1-1; TRBD1 matches at 12 bases. This CDR3 has 16 amino acids. V dropped 4 bases and J dropped 5; count of bases not matched to a gene: 8. Germline CDR1 reads SGHVS; CDR2 reads FNYEAQ. The CDR3 DNA is TGTGCCAGCAGCTCTGGGACAGGGGGCCTGGGAACTGAAGCTTTCTTT. Translating it yields CASSSGTGGLGTEAFF.

The CDR3 DNA sequence: TGTGCCAGCAGCCAAACTAGCTACAATGAGCAGTTCTTC. This codes for CASSQTSYNEQFF. V is TRBV7-9 and J is TRBJ2-1, with D possibly matching TRBD2 (5 bases). Trimming took 5 bases from V and 3 from J, leaving 8 bases between them. CDR1 is SEHNR and CDR2 is FQNEAQ in the germline V gene (reference sequence). The CDR3 is 13 amino acids.

The chain employs TRBV12-3 or TRBV12-4 and TRBJ2-1; 13 nucleotides agree with TRBD2. The CDR3 length is 17 residues. V shed 1 base and J 8 bases; nucleotides not matched to a gene: 8. Here the CDR3 reads CASSLDPGLAGADEQFF. The CDR3 bases are TGTGCCAGCAGTTTAGATCCCGGACTAGCGGGAGCGGATGAGCAGTTCTTC.

This clonotype was recorded many times. The V call is TRBV19, the J call TRBJ2-1; 10 bases agree with TRBD2. V dropped 1 base and J dropped 1; count of bases not matched to a gene: 1. Germline V lookup: CDR1 LNHDA, CDR2 SQIVND (reference sequence). The CDR3 totals 16 residues. CDR3 protein: CASSIVAGGSYNEQFF. CDR3 bases: TGTGCCAGTAGTATAGTAGCGGGAGGTTCCTACAATGAGCAGTTCTTC.

The chain recombines TRBV20-1 with TRBJ2-7; 7 positions agree with TRBD1. V trimming: 5 bases; J trimming: 2 bases; junction bases outside the gene matches: 9. The CDR3 totals 14 residues. Germline CDR1 is DFQATT and CDR2 is SNEGSKA (reference sequence). In nucleotides, the CDR3 is TGCAGTGCTCGACACGAGGGACAGACCTACGAGCAGTACTTC. It translates to CSARHEGQTYEQYF.

Many counts were recorded for this clonotype. The chain uses TRBV6-5 and TRBJ2-7, with D perhaps TRBD1 (6 bases). Trimming left V 0 bases short and J 0 bases short, with 12 bases between. The CDR3 length is 16 residues. The V gene's germline CDR1 is MNHEY and CDR2 SVGAGI. The CDR3, as DNA: TGTGCCAGCAGTTACTCCGGACAGAGCAGCTCCTACGAGCAGTACTTC. It specifies CASSYSGQSSSYEQYF.

This clonotype was picked up a small number of times. The chain links TRBV20-1 to TRBJ1-2; TRBD1 agrees at 7 bases. Per the germline V gene, CDR1 is DFQATT and CDR2 is SNEGSKA (reference sequence). J was trimmed by 8 bases and V by 2 bases; bases with no gene match: 11. CDR3 length equals 14 residues. CDR3 region: CSARPTGITSGYTF. CDR3 nucleotide sequence: TGCAGTGCTAGACCGACAGGGATTACTTCGGGCTACACCTTC.

This clonotype showed up many times. The chain links TRBV7-2 to TRBJ1-5; 9 bases agree with TRBD1. The CDR3 totals 15 residues. V was clipped by 3 bases and J by 3 bases; unmatched bases: 3. From germline, CDR1 is SGHTA and CDR2 FQGNSA. The CDR3 bases are TGTGCCAGCAGCTTTGGGACAGGGAACAATCAGCCCCAGCATTTT. Translating gives CASSFGTGNNQPQHF.

The table lists this clonotype with many counts. The gene calls are TRBV6-2 or TRBV6-3 and TRBJ1-5, with D unresolved. V lost 5 bases, J lost 7 bases, and 12 bases lay in between. Germline lookup yields CDR1 MNHEY and CDR2 SVGEGT. There are 13 residues in the CDR3. CDR3 nucleotide sequence: TGTGCCAGCAGTCTCCCGGTAGTCCAGCCCCAGCATTTT. Its translation is CASSLPVVQPQHF.

This clonotype appeared many times. This chain uses TRBV7-2 with TRBJ1-1; possibly TRBD1 for D (5 bases). V was cut by 2 bases and J by 6 bases, with 10 bases left in between. The CDR3 is made up of 13 amino acids. Per the germline V gene, CDR1 is SGHTA and CDR2 is FQGNSA. The CDR3 DNA follows: TGTGCCAGCAGCTTAATGCAGGGATCTGAAGCTTTCTTT. Residues: CASSLMQGSEAFF. The full variable domain, with the rest looked up from reference TRBV7-2 and TRBJ1-1, is GAGVSQSPSNKVTEKGKDVELRCDPISGHTALYWYRQSLGQGLEFLIYFQGNSAPDKSGLPSDRFSAERTGGSVSTLTIQRTQQEDSAVYLCASSLMQGSEAFFGQGTRLTVV.

This clonotype has only a few counts. The rearrangement uses TRBV20-1 and TRBJ1-2; 8 nucleotides match TRBD1. The germline V gene has CDR1 DFQATT and CDR2 SNEGSKA (reference sequence). Trimming at V came to 4 bases and at J to 8 bases, leaving 6 bases not matched to a gene. The CDR3 loop spans 12 amino acids. In DNA form, the CDR3 reads TGCAGTGCTAAACACAGGGGGAGAGGCTACACCTTC. It codes for CSAKHRGRGYTF.